This T cell receptor beta chain was retrieved from a study of shared clonotypes between healthy human individuals. TCRdb's table, derived via immunoSEQ multiplex PCR, lists solely in-frame clones and lacks some. The sample carries 2 million to 2.5 million clones, 85% to 95% recorded once. V was clipped by 7 bases and J by 6 bases, with 12 bases between them. CDR1 is MDHEN, CDR2 SYDVKM, per germline. The length of the CDR3 is 12 residues. This chain connects TRBV28 to TRBJ1-2, with D uncertain. The sample taken for sequencing was naive CD4+ T cells from PBMCs. The sample's subset: CD45RA+ positively selected. The clonotype originates from a man younger than 35 in good health. Some clones in this sample may be carry-over from other donors' samples. This chain's CDR3 is CASTPVGNGYTF. The DNA of the CDR3 is TGTGCCAGCACCCCGGTGGGGAATGGCTACACCTTC.